Here is one TCR beta chain with its context. TCRdb's table, derived via immunoSEQ multiplex PCR, lists solely in-frame clones and lacks some. The table has about 12,000 clones, about four fifths seen once. This record belongs to a study of tumor-infiltrating lymphocytes in localized non-small cell lung cancer. The CDR3 runs to 11 residues. The germline V gene encodes CDR1 SGHVS and CDR2 FQNEAQ. The ends were cut back, 7 bases at V and 6 bases at J, with 10 bases in the middle. The chain uses TRBV7-8 and TRBJ2-7, with D possibly TRBD2 on 6 matching bases. Sequenced material: lung tumor tissue. This clonotype was obtained from a human donor with non-small cell lung cancer. The chain's CDR3 is CASTGGTEQYF. The CDR3 nucleotides read TGTGCCAGCACCGGGGGAACCGAGCAGTACTTC.